A selection of T cell receptor beta chains follows, all from one sample in a study of CD8+CD57+ T cells in acquired aplastic anemia. TCRdb used MiXCR to reprocess the reads, holding one entry per CDR3 protein. The repertoire includes roughly 170,000 distinct CDR3 sequences, 55% to 75% of them detected once, and about 41% sits in the top ten. The sample consisted of sorted CD4+, CD8+, or CD8+CD57+ T cells (not recorded which) from PBMCs. Receptors originate from a human donor in good health. CDR3s include the opening cysteine and the closing phenylalanine or tryptophan. Each record gives: CDR3 protein, CDR3 DNA, V gene, D gene, J gene, clone size. The D gene is left open where the match is weak. Some rows mark clone size as missing; the rest say once, few, many or name a class of expanded clone.

CDR3: CSAPSPGQTYGYTF
DNA: TGCAGTGCTCCCTCCCCGGGACAGACCTATGGCTACACCTTC
V: TRBV20-1
D: TRBD1
J: TRBJ1-2
size: few

CDR3: CASSQGTGPDFF
DNA: TGTGCCAGCAGCCAGGGAACAGGGCCCGATTTCTTT
V: TRBV7-2
D: -
J: TRBJ1-1
size: -

CDR3: CSVEDRNTEAFF
DNA: TGCAGCGTTGAGGACAGGAACACTGAAGCTTTCTTT
V: TRBV29-1
D: -
J: TRBJ1-1
size: few

CDR3: CSVAWLSAQETQYF
DNA: TGCAGCGTTGCCTGGCTTTCAGCACAAGAGACCCAGTACTTC
V: TRBV29-1
D: -
J: TRBJ2-5
size: -

CDR3: CASSLGRQANYGYTF
DNA: TGTGCCAGCAGCTTAGGACGACAGGCGAACTATGGCTACACCTTC
V: TRBV7-2
D: -
J: TRBJ1-2
size: -

CDR3: CASMVATSAYEQYF
DNA: TGTGCCAGCATGGTAGCGACTAGCGCCTACGAGCAGTACTTC
V: TRBV27
D: TRBD2
J: TRBJ2-7
size: many

CDR3: CASSYSQNSNQPQHF
DNA: TGTGCCAGCAGTTACTCGCAGAATAGCAATCAGCCCCAGCATTTT
V: TRBV6-5
D: -
J: TRBJ1-5
size: -

CDR3: CASSSEPVGGYTF
DNA: TGCGCCAGCAGCTCGGAGCCTGTAGGGGGCTACACCTTC
V: TRBV5-1
D: -
J: TRBJ1-2
size: -

CDR3: CASSLLAVNTGELFF
DNA: TGTGCCAGCAGCTTATTAGCAGTGAACACCGGGGAGCTGTTTTTT
V: TRBV11-2
D: -
J: TRBJ2-2
size: medium-sized

CDR3: CASREVGGEAFF
DNA: TGTGCCAGCAGGGAAGTCGGAGGGGAAGCTTTCTTT
V: TRBV2
D: -
J: TRBJ1-1
size: -

CDR3: CSASLRQGNTDTQYF
DNA: TGCAGTGCTAGTTTGCGACAGGGGAACACAGATACGCAGTATTTT
V: TRBV20-1
D: TRBD1
J: TRBJ2-3
size: -

CDR3: CASSSALAGYPGELFF
DNA: TGTGCCAGCAGTTCTGCACTAGCGGGATATCCCGGGGAGCTGTTTTTT
V: TRBV28
D: TRBD2
J: TRBJ2-2
size: few

CDR3: CASSVEASGAYNEQFF
DNA: TGTGCCAGCAGCGTAGAGGCTAGCGGTGCCTACAATGAGCAGTTCTTC
V: TRBV9
D: TRBD2
J: TRBJ2-1
size: many

CDR3: CAGRSGTDTQYF
DNA: TGTGCCGGCAGATCAGGCACAGATACGCAGTATTTT
V: TRBV2
D: -
J: TRBJ2-3
size: once

CDR3: CASSLVGALGTDTQYF
DNA: TGTGCCAGCAGCTTGGTGGGAGCCCTGGGCACAGATACGCAGTATTTT
V: TRBV7-2
D: -
J: TRBJ2-3
size: -

CDR3: CASQLSRGETQYF
DNA: TGCGCCAGCCAACTTTCTAGGGGAGAGACCCAGTACTTC
V: TRBV10-2
D: -
J: TRBJ2-5
size: -

CDR3: CSARASGSETQYF
DNA: TGCAGTGCTAGAGCGTCCGGATCAGAGACCCAGTACTTC
V: TRBV20-1
D: -
J: TRBJ2-5
size: -

CDR3: CSAREDRGTNEKLFF
DNA: TGCAGTGCTAGAGAGGACAGGGGGACTAATGAAAAACTGTTTTTT
V: TRBV20-1
D: TRBD1
J: TRBJ1-4
size: -

CDR3: CSARKGDGYTF
DNA: TGCAGTGCTAGAAAAGGGGATGGCTACACCTTC
V: TRBV20-1
D: -
J: TRBJ1-2
size: -

CDR3: CASSLGGATEAFF
DNA: TGCGCCAGCAGCTTAGGGGGAGCCACTGAAGCTTTCTTT
V: TRBV5-1
D: -
J: TRBJ1-1
size: -

CDR3: CAISSTSGDNEQFF
DNA: TGTGCCATCAGTAGTACTAGCGGCGACAATGAGCAGTTCTTC
V: TRBV10-3
D: TRBD2
J: TRBJ2-1
size: few

CDR3: CATSDAGLDNEQFF
DNA: TGTGCCACCAGTGATGCGGGACTAGACAATGAGCAGTTCTTC
V: TRBV24-1
D: TRBD2
J: TRBJ2-1
size: -

CDR3: CSARDLGLYSNQPQHF
DNA: TGCAGTGCTAGAGATCTGGGATTGTATAGCAATCAGCCCCAGCATTTT
V: TRBV20-1
D: -
J: TRBJ1-5
size: -

CDR3: CASSMLLLGGHTQYF
DNA: TGTGCCAGTAGTATGCTGTTACTAGGTGGACATACGCAGTATTTT
V: TRBV19
D: -
J: TRBJ2-3
size: -

CDR3: CASSLETAQETQYF
DNA: TGTGCCAGCAGCTTGGAAACGGCGCAAGAGACCCAGTACTTC
V: TRBV5-4
D: -
J: TRBJ2-5
size: -

CDR3: CSVASGRFEQFF
DNA: TGCAGCGTTGCTAGCGGGAGGTTTGAGCAGTTCTTC
V: TRBV29-1
D: TRBD2
J: TRBJ2-1
size: -

CDR3: CSAGQGRRGTEAFF
DNA: TGCAGTGCTGGACAGGGTCGGCGAGGGACTGAAGCTTTCTTT
V: TRBV20-1
D: TRBD1
J: TRBJ1-1
size: -

CDR3: CASSLISGASTDTQYF
DNA: TGTGCCAGCAGTCTTATTAGCGGGGCTAGCACAGATACGCAGTATTTT
V: TRBV7-2
D: TRBD2
J: TRBJ2-3
size: -

CDR3: CASSRSGRAGNNEQFF
DNA: TGTGCCAGCAGCCGTAGCGGGAGGGCCGGAAACAATGAGCAGTTCTTC
V: TRBV12-3/TRBV12-4
D: TRBD2
J: TRBJ2-1
size: many

CDR3: CASSDWVSTSTDTQYF
DNA: TGTGCCAGCAGTGATTGGGTATCTACTAGCACAGATACGCAGTATTTT
V: TRBV2
D: -
J: TRBJ2-3
size: many

CDR3: CASSLGLGASSYEQYF
DNA: TGTGCCAGCAGCTTAGGGCTGGGGGCGAGCTCCTACGAGCAGTACTTC
V: TRBV7-9
D: -
J: TRBJ2-7
size: -

CDR3: CAAGYLGGGTRGTQYF
DNA: TGTGCCGCCGGCTACTTGGGCGGGGGGACGAGAGGGACCCAGTACTTC
V: TRBV2
D: TRBD2
J: TRBJ2-5
size: once

CDR3: CAISDPAGGPSYEQYF
DNA: TGTGCCATCAGTGATCCAGCGGGGGGTCCATCCTACGAGCAGTACTTC
V: TRBV10-3
D: TRBD2
J: TRBJ2-7
size: -

CDR3: CANRDRGISPLHF
DNA: TGTGCCAACCGGGACAGGGGCATTTCACCCCTCCACTTT
V: TRBV2
D: TRBD1
J: TRBJ1-6
size: -

CDR3: CASRADRMDQPQHF
DNA: TGTGCCAGTAGGGCCGACAGGATGGATCAGCCCCAGCATTTT
V: TRBV19
D: -
J: TRBJ1-5
size: -

CDR3: CSVRGLAGRTDTQYF
DNA: TGCAGCGTTCGTGGACTAGCGGGACGCACAGATACGCAGTATTTT
V: TRBV29-1
D: TRBD2
J: TRBJ2-3
size: -

CDR3: CASSPGTSGRGEQFF
DNA: TGTGCCAGCAGCCCCGGGACTAGCGGGAGGGGGGAGCAGTTCTTC
V: TRBV4-2
D: TRBD2
J: TRBJ2-1
size: many

CDR3: CATSRGDHSNQPQHF
DNA: TGTGCCACCAGCAGAGGGGACCATAGCAATCAGCCCCAGCATTTT
V: TRBV15
D: -
J: TRBJ1-5
size: few

CDR3: CASSLGSSGLGYAF
DNA: TGCGCCAGCAGCTTGGGTTCATCGGGGTTGGGCTACGCCTTC
V: TRBV5-1
D: -
J: TRBJ1-2
size: -

CDR3: CAINRDRWGGEAFF
DNA: TGTGCCATCAACCGAGACAGGTGGGGGGGGGAAGCTTTCTTT
V: TRBV10-3
D: -
J: TRBJ1-1
size: -

CDR3: CASSLNRQETQYF
DNA: TGCGCCAGCAGCTTGAACAGACAAGAGACCCAGTACTTC
V: TRBV5-1
D: -
J: TRBJ2-5
size: -

CDR3: CASSMMTGNAEAFF
DNA: TGTGCCAGTAGTATGATGACAGGGAACGCTGAAGCTTTCTTT
V: TRBV19
D: TRBD1
J: TRBJ1-1
size: -

CDR3: CASSATSLNEQFF
DNA: TGTGCCAGCAGTGCCACTAGTCTCAATGAGCAGTTCTTC
V: TRBV2
D: -
J: TRBJ2-1
size: many

CDR3: CSARTSANEQFF
DNA: TGCAGTGCTCGGACTAGCGCGAATGAGCAGTTCTTC
V: TRBV20-1
D: TRBD2
J: TRBJ2-1
size: once

CDR3: CSAYSDKSGEQYF
DNA: TGCAGTGCTTATTCAGACAAGAGCGGCGAGCAGTACTTC
V: TRBV20-1
D: -
J: TRBJ2-7
size: -

CDR3: CSARLTTSGLNTGELYF
DNA: TGCAGTGCTAGACTTACGACTAGCGGTTTAAACACCGGGGAGCTGTACTTC
V: TRBV20-1
D: TRBD2
J: TRBJ2-5
size: -

CDR3: CASRTGGVYEQYF
DNA: TGTGCCAGCAGGACAGGGGGCGTCTACGAGCAGTACTTC
V: TRBV12-3/TRBV12-4
D: TRBD1
J: TRBJ2-7
size: -

CDR3: CASSALTGANQPQHF
DNA: TGTGCCAGCAGCGCGCTGACAGGGGCAAATCAGCCCCAGCATTTT
V: TRBV2
D: TRBD1
J: TRBJ1-5
size: -

CDR3: CATSRDSNGYTF
DNA: TGTGCCACCAGCAGAGATTCAAATGGCTACACCTTC
V: TRBV15
D: -
J: TRBJ1-2
size: -

CDR3: CASSIGDRGVYEQYF
DNA: TGTGCCAGTAGTATAGGCGACAGGGGCGTCTACGAGCAGTACTTC
V: TRBV19
D: TRBD1
J: TRBJ2-7
size: -

CDR3: CSARGDLSSTDTQYF
DNA: TGCAGTGCTCGAGGGGACCTCTCAAGCACAGATACGCAGTATTTT
V: TRBV20-1
D: -
J: TRBJ2-3
size: -

CDR3: CASSDGTNSGNTIYF
DNA: TGTGCCAGCAGTGACGGAACCAACTCTGGAAACACCATATATTTT
V: TRBV2
D: -
J: TRBJ1-3
size: -

CDR3: CSARRPDRTDTQYF
DNA: TGCAGTGCTAGGCGGCCAGATAGGACAGATACGCAGTATTTT
V: TRBV20-1
D: -
J: TRBJ2-3
size: many

CDR3: CASSLTSGNVDTQYF
DNA: TGTGCCAGCAGCTTGACTAGCGGGAACGTAGATACGCAGTATTTT
V: TRBV7-9
D: TRBD2
J: TRBJ2-3
size: many

CDR3: CASSSQRGTHGSYNEQFF
DNA: TGTGCCAGCAGCTCCCAGAGGGGCACCCATGGCTCCTACAATGAGCAGTTCTTC
V: TRBV7-9
D: -
J: TRBJ2-1
size: many

CDR3: CASQLRGRNNYGYTF
DNA: TGTGCCAGCCAACTAAGGGGGAGAAATAACTATGGCTACACCTTC
V: TRBV13
D: -
J: TRBJ1-2
size: many

CDR3: CASSETGGNQPQHF
DNA: TGTGCCAGCAGTGAAACAGGGGGCAATCAGCCCCAGCATTTT
V: TRBV6-4
D: TRBD1
J: TRBJ1-5
size: -

CDR3: CASGFEGSYNEQFF
DNA: TGTGCTAGTGGTTTCGAGGGGTCCTACAATGAGCAGTTCTTC
V: TRBV12-5
D: -
J: TRBJ2-1
size: -

CDR3: CASSLGQTEKLFF
DNA: TGTGCCAGCAGTTTAGGACAGACTGAAAAACTGTTTTTT
V: TRBV27
D: -
J: TRBJ1-4
size: few